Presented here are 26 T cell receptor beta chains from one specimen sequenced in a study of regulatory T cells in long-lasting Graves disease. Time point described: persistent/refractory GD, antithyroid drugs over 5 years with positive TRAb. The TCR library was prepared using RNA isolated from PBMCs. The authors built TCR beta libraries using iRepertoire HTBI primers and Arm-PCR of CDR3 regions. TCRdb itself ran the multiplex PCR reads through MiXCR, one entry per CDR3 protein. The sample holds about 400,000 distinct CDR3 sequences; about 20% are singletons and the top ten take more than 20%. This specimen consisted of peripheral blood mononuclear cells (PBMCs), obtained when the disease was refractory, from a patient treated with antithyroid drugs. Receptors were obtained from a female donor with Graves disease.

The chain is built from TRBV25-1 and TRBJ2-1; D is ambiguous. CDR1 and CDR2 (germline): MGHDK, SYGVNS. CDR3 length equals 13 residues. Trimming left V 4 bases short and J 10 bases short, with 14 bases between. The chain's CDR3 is CASSGNGEREQFF. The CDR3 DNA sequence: TGTGCCAGCAGTGGAAATGGGGAAAGGGAGCAGTTCTTC.

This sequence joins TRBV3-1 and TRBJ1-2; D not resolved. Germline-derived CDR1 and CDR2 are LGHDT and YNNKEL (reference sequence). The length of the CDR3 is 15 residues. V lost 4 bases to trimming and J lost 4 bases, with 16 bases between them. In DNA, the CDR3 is TGTGCCAGCAGCCCCCTTCTAAGTGAGTCCTATGGCTACACCTTC. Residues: CASSPLLSESYGYTF.

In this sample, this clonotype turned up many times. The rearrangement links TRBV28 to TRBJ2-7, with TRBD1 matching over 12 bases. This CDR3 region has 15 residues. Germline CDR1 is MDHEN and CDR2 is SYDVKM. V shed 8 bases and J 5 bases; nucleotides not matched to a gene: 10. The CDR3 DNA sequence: TGTGCCAGCCGCCATCCGGGGACAGGGGGCGACGAGCAGTACTTC. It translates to CASRHPGTGGDEQYF.

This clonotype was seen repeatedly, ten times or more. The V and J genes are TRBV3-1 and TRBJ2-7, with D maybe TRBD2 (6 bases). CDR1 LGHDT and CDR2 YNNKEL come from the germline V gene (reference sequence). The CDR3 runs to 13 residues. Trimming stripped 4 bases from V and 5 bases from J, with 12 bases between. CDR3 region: CASSRASVHEQYF. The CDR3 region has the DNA TGTGCCAGCAGCCGGGCTAGCGTCCACGAGCAGTACTTC.

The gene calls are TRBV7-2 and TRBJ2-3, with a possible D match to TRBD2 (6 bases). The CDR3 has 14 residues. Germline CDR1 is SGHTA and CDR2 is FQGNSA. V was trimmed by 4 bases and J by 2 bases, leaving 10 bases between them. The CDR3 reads CASSYSGPTDTQYF. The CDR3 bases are TGTGCCAGCAGCTATAGCGGTCCCACAGATACGCAGTATTTT.

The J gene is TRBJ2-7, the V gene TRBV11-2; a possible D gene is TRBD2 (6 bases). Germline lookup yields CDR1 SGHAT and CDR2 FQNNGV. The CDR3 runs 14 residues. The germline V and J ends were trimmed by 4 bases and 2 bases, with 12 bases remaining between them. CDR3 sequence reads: CASSSQGGAYEQYF. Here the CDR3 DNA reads TGTGCCAGCAGCTCCCAAGGCGGGGCCTACGAGCAGTACTTC.

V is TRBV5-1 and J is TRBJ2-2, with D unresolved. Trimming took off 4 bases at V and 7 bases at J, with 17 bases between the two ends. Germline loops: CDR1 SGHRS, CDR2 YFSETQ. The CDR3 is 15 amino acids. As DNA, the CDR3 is TGCGCCAGCAGCCCCGTGGACCCCTATAACGGGGAGCTGTTTTTT. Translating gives CASSPVDPYNGELFF.

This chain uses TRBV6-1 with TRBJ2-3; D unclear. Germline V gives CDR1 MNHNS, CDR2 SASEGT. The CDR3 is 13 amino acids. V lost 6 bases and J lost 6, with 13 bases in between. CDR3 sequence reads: CASRPIGQDTQYF. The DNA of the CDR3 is TGTGCCAGCAGGCCTATAGGGCAGGATACGCAGTATTTT.

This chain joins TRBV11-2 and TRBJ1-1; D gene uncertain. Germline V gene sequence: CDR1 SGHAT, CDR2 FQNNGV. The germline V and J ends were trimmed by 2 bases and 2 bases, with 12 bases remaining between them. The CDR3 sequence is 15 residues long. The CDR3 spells CASSLRGFLNTEAFF. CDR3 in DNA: TGTGCCAGCAGCTTACGAGGTTTTTTAAACACTGAAGCTTTCTTT.

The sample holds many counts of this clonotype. The CDR3 coding sequence is TGCAGCGTTGGACAGGGGGAGGGGCGCGATGGCTACACCTTC. Amino acid sequence: CSVGQGEGRDGYTF. The rearrangement uses TRBV29-1 and TRBJ1-2; TRBD1 aligns across 9 bases. CDR1 is SQVTM, CDR2 ANQGSEA, per germline. J lost 6 bases, V lost 4 bases, and 9 bases had no gene match. This CDR3 contains 14 residues.

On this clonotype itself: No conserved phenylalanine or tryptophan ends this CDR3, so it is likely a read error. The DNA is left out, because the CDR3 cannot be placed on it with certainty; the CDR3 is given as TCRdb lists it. CDR3 sequence: CASSRVQGYEQYFGP. This sequence joins TRBV7-2 and TRBJ2-4; whether TRBD1, the table's D call, matches the DNA was not checked. The germline gives CDR1 SGHTA, CDR2 FQGNSA. The CDR3 contains 15 residues when both ends are counted.

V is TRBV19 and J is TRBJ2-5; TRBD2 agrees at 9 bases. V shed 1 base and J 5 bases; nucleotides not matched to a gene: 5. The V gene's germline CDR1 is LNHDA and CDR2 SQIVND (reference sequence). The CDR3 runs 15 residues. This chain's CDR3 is CASSIGTSERETQYF. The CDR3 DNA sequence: TGTGCCAGTAGTATAGGGACTAGCGAGCGGGAGACCCAGTACTTC.

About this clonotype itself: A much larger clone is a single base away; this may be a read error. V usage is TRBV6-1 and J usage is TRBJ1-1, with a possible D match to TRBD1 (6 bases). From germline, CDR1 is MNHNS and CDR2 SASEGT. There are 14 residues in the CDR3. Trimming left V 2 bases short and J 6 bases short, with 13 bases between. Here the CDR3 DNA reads TGTGCCAGCAGTGAATTATGGGGGGCGGCTGAAGCTTTCTTT. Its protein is CASSELWGAAEAFF.

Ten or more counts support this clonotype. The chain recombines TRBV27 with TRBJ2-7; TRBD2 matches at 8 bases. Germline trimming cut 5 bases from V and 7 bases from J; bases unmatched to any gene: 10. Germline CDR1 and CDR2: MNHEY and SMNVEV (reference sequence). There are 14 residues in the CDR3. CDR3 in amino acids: CASSAGTSVGEQYF. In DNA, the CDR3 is TGTGCCAGCAGTGCCGGGACTAGTGTGGGTGAGCAGTACTTC.

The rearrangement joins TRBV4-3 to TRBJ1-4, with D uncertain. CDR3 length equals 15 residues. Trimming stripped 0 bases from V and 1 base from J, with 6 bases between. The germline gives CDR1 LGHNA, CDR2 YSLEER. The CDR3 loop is CASSQERQTNEKLFF. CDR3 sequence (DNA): TGCGCCAGCAGCCAAGAAAGACAAACTAATGAAAAACTGTTTTTT.

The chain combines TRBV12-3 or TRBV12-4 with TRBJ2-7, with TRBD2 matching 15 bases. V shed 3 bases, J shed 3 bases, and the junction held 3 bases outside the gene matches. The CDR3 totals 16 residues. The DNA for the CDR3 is TGTGCCAGCAGTTTGGGACTAGCGGGAGGACACTACGAGCAGTACTTC. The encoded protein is CASSLGLAGGHYEQYF.

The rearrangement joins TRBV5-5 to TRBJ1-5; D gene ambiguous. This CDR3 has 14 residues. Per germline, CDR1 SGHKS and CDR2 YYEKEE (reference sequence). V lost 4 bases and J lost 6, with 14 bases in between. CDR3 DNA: TGTGCCAGCAGCACCGGGGTACTGAGTCAGCCCCAGCATTTT. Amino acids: CASSTGVLSQPQHF.

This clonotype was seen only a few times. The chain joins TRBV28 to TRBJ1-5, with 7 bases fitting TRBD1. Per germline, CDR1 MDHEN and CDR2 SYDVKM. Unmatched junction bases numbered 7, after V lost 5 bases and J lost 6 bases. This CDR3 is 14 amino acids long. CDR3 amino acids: CASSPAGGSQPQHF. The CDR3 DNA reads TGTGCCAGCAGTCCTGCAGGGGGAAGTCAGCCCCAGCATTTT.

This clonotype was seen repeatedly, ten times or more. The CDR3 nucleotides read TGCAGTGCCCCCCCCCCCGGTCTAGCCGGTGAGACCCAGTACTTC. Protein: CSAPPPGLAGETQYF. The chain has TRBV20-1 and TRBJ2-5; a possible D gene is TRBD2 (5 bases). Deletions cut 6 bases from V and 5 bases from J, with 22 bases between. Germline V gene data show CDR1 as DFQATT and CDR2 as SNEGSKA (reference sequence). This CDR3 region has 15 residues.

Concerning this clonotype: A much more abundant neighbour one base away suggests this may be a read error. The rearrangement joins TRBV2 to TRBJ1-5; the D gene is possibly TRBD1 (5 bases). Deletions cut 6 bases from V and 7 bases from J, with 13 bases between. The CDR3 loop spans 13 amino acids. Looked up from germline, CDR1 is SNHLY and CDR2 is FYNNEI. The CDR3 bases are TGTGCCAGCAGAGAGACAGCTCGGCAGCCCCAGCATTTT. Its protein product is CASRETARQPQHF.

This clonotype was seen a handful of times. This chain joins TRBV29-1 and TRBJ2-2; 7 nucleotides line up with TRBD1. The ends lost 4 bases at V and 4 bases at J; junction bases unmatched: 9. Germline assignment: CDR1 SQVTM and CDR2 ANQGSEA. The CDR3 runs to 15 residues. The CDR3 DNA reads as TGCAGCGTTGCGCCCCTGGACAGGAGCACCGGGGAGCTGTTTTTT. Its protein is CSVAPLDRSTGELFF.

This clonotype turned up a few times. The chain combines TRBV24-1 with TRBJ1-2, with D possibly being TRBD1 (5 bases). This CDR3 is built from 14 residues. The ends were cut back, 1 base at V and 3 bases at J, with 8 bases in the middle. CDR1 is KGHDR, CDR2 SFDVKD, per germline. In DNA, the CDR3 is TGTGCCACCAGTGATTTAGGGGCGGACTATGGCTACACCTTC. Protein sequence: CATSDLGADYGYTF.

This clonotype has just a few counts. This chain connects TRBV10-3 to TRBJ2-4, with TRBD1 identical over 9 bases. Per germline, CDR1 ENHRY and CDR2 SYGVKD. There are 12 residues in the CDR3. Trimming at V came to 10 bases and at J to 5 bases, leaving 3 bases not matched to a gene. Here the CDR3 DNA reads TGTGCCAGCGGACAGGGGCAAAACATTCAGTACTTC. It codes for CASGQGQNIQYF.

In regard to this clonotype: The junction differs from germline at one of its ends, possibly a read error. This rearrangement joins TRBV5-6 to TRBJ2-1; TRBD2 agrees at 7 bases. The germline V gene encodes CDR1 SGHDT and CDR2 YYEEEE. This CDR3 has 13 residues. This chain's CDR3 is CASSQRDYSEQFF. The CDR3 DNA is TGTGCCAGCAGCCAACGGGACTACAGTGAGCAGTTCTTC.

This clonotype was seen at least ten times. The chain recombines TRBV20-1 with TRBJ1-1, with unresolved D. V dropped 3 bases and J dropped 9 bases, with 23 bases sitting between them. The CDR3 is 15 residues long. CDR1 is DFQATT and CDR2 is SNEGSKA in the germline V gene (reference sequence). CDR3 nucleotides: TGCAGTGCTAGTCTTGTCCAGGTTGGTGTCCGGAAAGCTTTCTTT. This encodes CSASLVQVGVRKAFF.

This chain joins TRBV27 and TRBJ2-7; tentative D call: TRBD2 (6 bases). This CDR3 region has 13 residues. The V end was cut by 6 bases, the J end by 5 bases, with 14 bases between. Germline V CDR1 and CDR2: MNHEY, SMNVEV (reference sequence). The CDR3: CASSPAGLDEQYF. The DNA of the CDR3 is TGTGCCAGCAGCCCGGCGGGGCTGGACGAGCAGTACTTC.